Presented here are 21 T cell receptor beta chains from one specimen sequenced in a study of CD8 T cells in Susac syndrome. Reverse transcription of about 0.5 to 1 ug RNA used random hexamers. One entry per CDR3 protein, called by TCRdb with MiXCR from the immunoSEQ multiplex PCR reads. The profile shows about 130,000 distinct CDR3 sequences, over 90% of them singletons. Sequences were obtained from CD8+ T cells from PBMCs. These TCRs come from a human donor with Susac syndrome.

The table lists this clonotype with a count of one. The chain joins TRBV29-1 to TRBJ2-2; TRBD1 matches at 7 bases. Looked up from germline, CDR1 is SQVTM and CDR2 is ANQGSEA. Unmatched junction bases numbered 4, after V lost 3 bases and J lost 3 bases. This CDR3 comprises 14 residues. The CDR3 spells CSVETGWDTGELFF. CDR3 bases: TGCAGCGTTGAGACAGGGTGGGACACCGGGGAGCTGTTTTTT.

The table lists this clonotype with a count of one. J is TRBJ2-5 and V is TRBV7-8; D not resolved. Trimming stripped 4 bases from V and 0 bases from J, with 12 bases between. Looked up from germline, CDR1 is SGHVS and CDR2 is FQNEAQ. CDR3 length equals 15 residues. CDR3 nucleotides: TGTGCCAGCAGCTCCTGGGGAAGGGACCAAGAGACCCAGTACTTC. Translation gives CASSSWGRDQETQYF.

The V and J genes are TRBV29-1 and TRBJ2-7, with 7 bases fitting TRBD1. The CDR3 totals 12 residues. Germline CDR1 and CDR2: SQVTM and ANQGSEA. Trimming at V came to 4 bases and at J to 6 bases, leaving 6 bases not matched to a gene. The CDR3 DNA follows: TGCAGCGTTGGAAACGACAGGGTCGAGCAGTACTTC. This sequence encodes CSVGNDRVEQYF.

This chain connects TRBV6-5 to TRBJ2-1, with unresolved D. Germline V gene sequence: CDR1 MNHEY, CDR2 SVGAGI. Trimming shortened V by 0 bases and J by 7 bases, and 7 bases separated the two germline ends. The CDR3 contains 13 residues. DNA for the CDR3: TGTGCCAGCAGTTACTCCGTCTTAAATGAGCAGTTCTTC. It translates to CASSYSVLNEQFF.

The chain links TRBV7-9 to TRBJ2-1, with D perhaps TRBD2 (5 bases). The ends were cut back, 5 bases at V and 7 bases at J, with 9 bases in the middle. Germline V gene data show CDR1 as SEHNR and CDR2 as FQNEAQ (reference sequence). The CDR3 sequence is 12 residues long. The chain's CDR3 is CASSPDLNEQFF. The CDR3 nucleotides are TGTGCCAGCAGCCCGGACTTAAATGAGCAGTTCTTC.

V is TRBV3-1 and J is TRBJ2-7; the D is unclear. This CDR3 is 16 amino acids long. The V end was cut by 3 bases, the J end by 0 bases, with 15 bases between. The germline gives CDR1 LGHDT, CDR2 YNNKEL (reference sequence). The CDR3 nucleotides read TGTGCCAGCAGCCAGGAGACCCCAACCGCCTCCTACGAGCAGTACTTC. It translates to CASSQETPTASYEQYF.

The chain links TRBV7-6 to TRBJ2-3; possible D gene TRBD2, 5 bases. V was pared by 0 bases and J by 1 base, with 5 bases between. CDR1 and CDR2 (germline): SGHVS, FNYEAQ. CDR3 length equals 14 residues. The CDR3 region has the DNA TGTGCCAGCAGCTTAGCGGGAGGCACAGATACGCAGTATTTT. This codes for CASSLAGGTDTQYF.

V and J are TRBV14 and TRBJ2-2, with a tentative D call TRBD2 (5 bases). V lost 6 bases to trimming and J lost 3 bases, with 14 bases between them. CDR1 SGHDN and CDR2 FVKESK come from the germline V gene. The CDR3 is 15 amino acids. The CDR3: CASRMGAAYTGELFF. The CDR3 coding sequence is TGTGCCAGCAGGATGGGAGCGGCCTACACCGGGGAGCTGTTTTTT.

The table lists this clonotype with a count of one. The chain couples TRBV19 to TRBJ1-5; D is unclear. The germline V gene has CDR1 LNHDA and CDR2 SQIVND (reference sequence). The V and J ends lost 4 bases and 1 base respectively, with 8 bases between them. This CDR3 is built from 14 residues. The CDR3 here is CASSKGWSNQPQHF. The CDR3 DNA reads TGTGCCAGTAGTAAAGGGTGGAGCAATCAGCCCCAGCATTTT.

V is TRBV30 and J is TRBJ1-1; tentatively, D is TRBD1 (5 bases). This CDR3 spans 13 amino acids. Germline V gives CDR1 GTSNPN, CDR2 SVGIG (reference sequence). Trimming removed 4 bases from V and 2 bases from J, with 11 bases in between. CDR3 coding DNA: TGTGCCTGGACTGGGACGGAAAACACTGAAGCTTTCTTT. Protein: CAWTGTENTEAFF. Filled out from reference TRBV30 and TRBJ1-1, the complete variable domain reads SQTIHQWPATLVQPVGSPLSLECTVEGTSNPNLYWYRQAAGRGLQLLFYSVGIGQISSEVPQNLSASRPQDRQFILSSKKLLLSDSGFYLCAWTGTENTEAFFGQGTRLTVV.

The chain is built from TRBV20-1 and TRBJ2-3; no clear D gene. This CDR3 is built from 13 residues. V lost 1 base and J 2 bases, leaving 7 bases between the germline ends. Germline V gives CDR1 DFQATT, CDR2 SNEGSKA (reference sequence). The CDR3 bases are TGCAGTGCTAGAGCGCTGAACACAGATACGCAGTATTTT. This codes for CSARALNTDTQYF.

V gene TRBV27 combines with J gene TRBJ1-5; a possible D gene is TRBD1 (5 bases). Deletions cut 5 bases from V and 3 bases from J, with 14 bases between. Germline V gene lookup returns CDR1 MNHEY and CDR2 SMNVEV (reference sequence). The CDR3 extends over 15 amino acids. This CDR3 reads CASSLGGGANQPQHF. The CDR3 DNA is TGTGCCAGCAGTCTAGGTGGGGGAGCCAATCAGCCCCAGCATTTT.

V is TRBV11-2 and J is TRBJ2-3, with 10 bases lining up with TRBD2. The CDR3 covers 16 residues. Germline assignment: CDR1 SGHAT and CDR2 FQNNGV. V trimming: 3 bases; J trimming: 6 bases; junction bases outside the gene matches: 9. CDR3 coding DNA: TGTGCCAGCAGCTTGCCGGGGGCTAGCGGGAGTGATACGCAGTATTTT. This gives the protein CASSLPGASGSDTQYF.

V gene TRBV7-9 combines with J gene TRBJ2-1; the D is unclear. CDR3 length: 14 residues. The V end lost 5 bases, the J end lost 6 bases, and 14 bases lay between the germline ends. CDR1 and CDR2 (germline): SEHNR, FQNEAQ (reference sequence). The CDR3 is CASSPVQPANEQFF. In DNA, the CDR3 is TGTGCCAGCAGCCCCGTCCAACCTGCCAATGAGCAGTTCTTC.

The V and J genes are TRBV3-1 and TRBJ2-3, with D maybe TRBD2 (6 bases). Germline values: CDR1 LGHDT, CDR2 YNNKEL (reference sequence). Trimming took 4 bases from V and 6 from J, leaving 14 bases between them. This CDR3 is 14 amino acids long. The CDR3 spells CASSRLDPRDTQYF. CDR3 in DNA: TGTGCCAGCAGCCGACTAGACCCCCGTGATACGCAGTATTTT.

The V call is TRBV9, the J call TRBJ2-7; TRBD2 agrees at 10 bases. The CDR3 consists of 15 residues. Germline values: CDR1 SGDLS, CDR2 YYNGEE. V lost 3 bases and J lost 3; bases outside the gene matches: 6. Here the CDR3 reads CASSGTGTSDYEQYF. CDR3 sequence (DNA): TGTGCCAGCAGCGGGACCGGGACTAGCGACTACGAGCAGTACTTC.

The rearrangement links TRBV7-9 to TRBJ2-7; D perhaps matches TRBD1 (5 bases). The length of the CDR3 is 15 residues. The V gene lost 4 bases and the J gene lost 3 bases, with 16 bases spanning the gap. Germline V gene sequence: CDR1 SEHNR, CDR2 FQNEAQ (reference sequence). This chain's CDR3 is CASSSGQGKNYEQYF. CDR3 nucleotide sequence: TGTGCCAGCAGCTCCGGTCAGGGTAAAAACTACGAGCAGTACTTC. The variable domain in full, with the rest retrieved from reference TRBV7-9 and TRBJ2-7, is DTGVSQNPRHKITKRGQNVTFRCDPISEHNRLYWYRQTLGQGPEFLTYFQNEAQLEKSRLLSDRFSAERPKGSFSTLEIQRTEQGDSAMYLCASSSGQGKNYEQYFGPGTRLTVT.

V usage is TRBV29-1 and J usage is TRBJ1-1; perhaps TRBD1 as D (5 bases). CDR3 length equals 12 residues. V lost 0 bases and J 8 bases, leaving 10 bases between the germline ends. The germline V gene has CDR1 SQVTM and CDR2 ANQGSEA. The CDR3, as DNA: TGCAGCGTTGAAGAGGGGACGGACGAAGCTTTCTTT. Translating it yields CSVEEGTDEAFF.

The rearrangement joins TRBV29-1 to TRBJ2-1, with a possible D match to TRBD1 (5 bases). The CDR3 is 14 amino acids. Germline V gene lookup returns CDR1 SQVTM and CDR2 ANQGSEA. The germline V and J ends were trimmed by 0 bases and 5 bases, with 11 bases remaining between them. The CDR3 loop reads CSVEDQGLNNEQFF. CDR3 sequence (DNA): TGCAGCGTTGAAGATCAGGGATTGAACAATGAGCAGTTCTTC.

The CDR3 coding sequence is TGTGCCAGCAGAGGGACAGGGGGCGACACCGGGGAGCTGTTTTTT. Its protein is CASRGTGGDTGELFF. The chain couples TRBV2 to TRBJ2-2; 12 bases fit TRBD1. Germline loops: CDR1 SNHLY, CDR2 FYNNEI. This CDR3 contains 15 residues. J gave up 3 bases and V 6 bases, and 2 bases lay outside the gene matches.

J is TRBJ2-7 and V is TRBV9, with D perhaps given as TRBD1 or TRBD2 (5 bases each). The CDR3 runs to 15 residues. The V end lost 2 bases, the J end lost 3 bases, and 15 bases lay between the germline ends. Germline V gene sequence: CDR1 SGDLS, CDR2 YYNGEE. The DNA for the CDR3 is TGTGCCAGCAGCGTTAGCCGGGACGACGACTACGAGCAGTACTTC. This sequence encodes CASSVSRDDDYEQYF.